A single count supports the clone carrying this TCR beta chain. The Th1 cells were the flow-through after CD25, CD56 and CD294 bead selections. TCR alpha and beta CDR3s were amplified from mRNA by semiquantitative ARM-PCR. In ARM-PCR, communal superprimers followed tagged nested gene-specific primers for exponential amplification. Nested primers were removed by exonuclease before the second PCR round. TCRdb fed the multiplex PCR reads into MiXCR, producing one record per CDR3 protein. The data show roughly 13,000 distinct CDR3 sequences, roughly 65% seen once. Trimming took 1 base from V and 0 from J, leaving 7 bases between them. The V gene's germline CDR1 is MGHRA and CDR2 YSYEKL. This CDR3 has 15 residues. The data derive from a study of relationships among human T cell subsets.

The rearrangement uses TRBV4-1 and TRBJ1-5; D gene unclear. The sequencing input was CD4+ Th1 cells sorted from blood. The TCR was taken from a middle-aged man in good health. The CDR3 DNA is TGCGCCAGCAGCCAAGCAGGTTATAGCAATCAGCCCCAGCATTTT. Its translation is CASSQAGYSNQPQHF.